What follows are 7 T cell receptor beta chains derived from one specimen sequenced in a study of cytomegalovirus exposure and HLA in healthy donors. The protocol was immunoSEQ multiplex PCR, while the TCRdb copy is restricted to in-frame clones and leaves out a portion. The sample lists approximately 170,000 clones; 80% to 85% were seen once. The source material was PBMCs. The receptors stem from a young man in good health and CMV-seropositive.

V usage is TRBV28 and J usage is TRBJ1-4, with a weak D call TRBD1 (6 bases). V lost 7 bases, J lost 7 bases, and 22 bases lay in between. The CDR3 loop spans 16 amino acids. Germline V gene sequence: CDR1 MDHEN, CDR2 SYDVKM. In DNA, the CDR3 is TGTGCCAGCACCCCCCCGGGGGGCTTAATTACTGAAAAACTGTTTTTT. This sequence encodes CASTPPGGLITEKLFF.

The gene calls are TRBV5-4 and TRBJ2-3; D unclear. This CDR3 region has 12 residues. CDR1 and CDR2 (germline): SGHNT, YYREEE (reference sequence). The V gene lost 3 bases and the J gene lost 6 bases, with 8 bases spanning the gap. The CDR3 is CASSWPLDTQYF. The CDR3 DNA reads TGTGCCAGCAGCTGGCCCCTGGATACGCAGTATTTT.

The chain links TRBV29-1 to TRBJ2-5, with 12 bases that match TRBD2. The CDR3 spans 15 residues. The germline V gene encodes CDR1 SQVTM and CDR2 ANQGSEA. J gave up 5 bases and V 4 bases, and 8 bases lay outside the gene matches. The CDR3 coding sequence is TGCAGCGTTGCGTCTAGCGGGAGGGCCTCGGAGACCCAGTACTTC. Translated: CSVASSGRASETQYF.

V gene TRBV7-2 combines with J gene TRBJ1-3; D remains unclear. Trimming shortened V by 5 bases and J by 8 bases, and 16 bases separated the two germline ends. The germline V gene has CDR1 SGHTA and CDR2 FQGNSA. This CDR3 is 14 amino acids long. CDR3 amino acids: CASSPVPSPDTIYF. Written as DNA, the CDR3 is TGTGCCAGCAGCCCTGTACCTTCCCCGGACACCATATATTTT.

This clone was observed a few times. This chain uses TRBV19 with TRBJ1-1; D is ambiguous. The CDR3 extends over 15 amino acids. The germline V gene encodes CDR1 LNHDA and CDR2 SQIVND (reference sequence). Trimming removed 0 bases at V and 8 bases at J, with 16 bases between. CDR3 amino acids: CASSIDFSNSREAFF. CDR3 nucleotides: TGTGCCAGTAGTATAGATTTTAGCAATAGCAGAGAAGCTTTCTTT.

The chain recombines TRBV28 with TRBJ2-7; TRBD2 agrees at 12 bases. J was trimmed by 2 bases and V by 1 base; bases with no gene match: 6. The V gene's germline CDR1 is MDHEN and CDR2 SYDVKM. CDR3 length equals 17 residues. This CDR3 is CASSLFPSGGVTYEQYF. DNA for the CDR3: TGTGCCAGCAGTTTATTTCCTAGCGGGGGGGTGACCTACGAGCAGTACTTC.

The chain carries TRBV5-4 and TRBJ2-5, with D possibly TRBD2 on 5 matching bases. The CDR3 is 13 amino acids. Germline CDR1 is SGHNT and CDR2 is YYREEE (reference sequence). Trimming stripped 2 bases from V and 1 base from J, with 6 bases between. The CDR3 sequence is CASSFGLQETQYF. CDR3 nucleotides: TGTGCCAGCAGCTTCGGACTCCAAGAGACCCAGTACTTC.